By its share, the clone carrying this TCR beta chain is large. Its target is unknown. The CDR3 runs 14 residues. Trimming took 3 bases from V and 2 from J, leaving 10 bases between them. Study-level findings and limits: Tumor memory CD4+ T cell TCR gene usage clustered with blood and lymph node memory CD4+ cells and lymph node naive CD4+ cells. Tumor Tregs overlapped most with tumor, then blood, naive CD4+ cells.

TRBV12-4/TRBJ1-2 clonotypes were amplified with adaptor-ligated barcode primers. One entry per CDR3 protein results from TCRdb running MiXCR on the multiplex PCR reads. This sample carries around 1,200 distinct CDR3 sequences, approximately 24% of them seen once, and the ten largest clones take 5% to 6%. The receptor was isolated from a female donor with breast cancer. The sequenced material came from naive CD4+ T cells sorted from blood. Subset: naive CD4+ T cells, CD4+CD45RA+CD25-. The J gene is TRBJ1-2, the V gene TRBV12-3 or TRBV12-4; tentatively, D is TRBD1 (5 bases). DNA for the CDR3: TGTGCCAGCAGTTTCCTAGGGGCCAACTATGGCTACACCTTC. The encoded protein is CASSFLGANYGYTF.